Below are 29 T cell receptor beta chains sequenced from a single sample in a study of T cell responses to AZD1222 COVID-19 vaccine. Produced via immunoSEQ multiplex PCR; TCRdb's table is partial and in-frame only. The sample holds more than 150,000 clones, 90% seen once. This material consisted of peripheral blood, taken on day 0 of AZD1222 vaccination. The receptors were gathered from an adult in good health.

The rearrangement links TRBV3-1 (or the pseudogene TRBV3-2) to TRBJ2-7, with 7 bases identical to TRBD1. The CDR3 is made up of 15 amino acids. The germline V gene has CDR1 LGHDT and CDR2 YNNKEL (reference sequence). With V trimmed by 4 bases and J by 6 bases, 12 bases remained unmatched. The CDR3 coding sequence is TGTGCCAGCAGCCCTGAAGGGGGCTGGGCGACCGAGCAGTACTTC. It is translated as CASSPEGGWATEQYF.

The J gene is TRBJ2-7, the V gene TRBV10-2; D gene unclear. V was pared by 8 bases and J by 4 bases, with 0 bases between. This CDR3 contains 8 residues. The V gene's germline CDR1 is WSHSY and CDR2 SAAADI. The CDR3: CASYEQYF. The CDR3 nucleotides are TGCGCCAGCTACGAGCAGTACTTC.

Written as DNA, the CDR3 is TGCGCCAGCAGCGACCTACAGGGGTTTGAGTATGGCTACACCTTC. Translating gives CASSDLQGFEYGYTF. This chain connects TRBV10-1 to TRBJ1-2, with 7 bases matching TRBD1. Germline V CDR1 and CDR2: WNHNN, SYGVQD (reference sequence). V dropped 6 bases and J dropped 5; count of bases not matched to a gene: 12. The CDR3 is 15 residues long.

CDR3 bases: TGTGCCAGCAGCCCCGCGGGCAGGGAAGGCTATAATTCACCCCTCCACTTT. Protein product: CASSPAGREGYNSPLHF. The chain couples TRBV9 to TRBJ1-6; a possible D gene is TRBD1 (5 bases). This CDR3 has 17 residues. Trimming removed 4 bases at V and 3 bases at J, with 17 bases between. CDR1 and CDR2 (germline): SGDLS, YYNGEE.

This clone was observed once. The genes are TRBV3-1 (or the pseudogene TRBV3-2) and TRBJ1-1, with 12 bases identical to TRBD1. Trimming at V came to 0 bases and at J to 4 bases, leaving 21 bases not matched to a gene. The CDR3 is 22 amino acids. In germline, CDR1 is LGHDT, CDR2 YNNKEL (reference sequence). This CDR3 is CASSQDSSFFSGTGGDGTEAFF. The CDR3 DNA is TGTGCCAGCAGCCAAGATAGCTCCTTTTTCTCCGGGACAGGGGGCGATGGCACTGAAGCTTTCTTT.

The genes are TRBV27 and TRBJ2-7; the match to TRBD1 covers 9 bases. V was clipped by 3 bases and J by 2 bases; unmatched bases: 5. Germline CDR1 is MNHEY and CDR2 is SMNVEV (reference sequence). The CDR3 has 15 amino acids. This CDR3 reads CASSFGTGNTYEQYF. In DNA form, the CDR3 reads TGTGCCAGCAGTTTCGGGACAGGGAACACCTACGAGCAGTACTTC.

J is TRBJ1-2 and V is TRBV5-1; tentative D call: TRBD1 (5 bases). The CDR3 has 12 amino acids. Trimming removed 4 bases at V and 6 bases at J, with 10 bases between. Germline loops: CDR1 SGHRS, CDR2 YFSETQ. The CDR3 DNA is TGCGCCAGCAGCCTGACAGCGAATGGCTACACCTTC. Protein: CASSLTANGYTF.

The chain combines TRBV7-3 with TRBJ2-1, with 11 bases identical to TRBD2. From germline, CDR1 is SGHTA and CDR2 FQGTGA. The CDR3 extends over 16 amino acids. The ends lost 1 base at V and 10 bases at J; junction bases unmatched: 9. The CDR3 reads CASSLNLAGGRGEQFF. The CDR3 region has the DNA TGTGCCAGCAGCTTAAACCTAGCGGGAGGCCGGGGGGAGCAGTTCTTC.

The chain joins TRBV28 to TRBJ1-5; D perhaps matches TRBD1 (5 bases). Between the trimmed V and J ends, which lost 2 bases and 4 bases, there was a span of 9 bases. The CDR3 has 14 amino acids. Germline-derived CDR1 and CDR2 are MDHEN and SYDVKM. CDR3 in amino acids: CASSLTQGNQPQHF. CDR3 nucleotide sequence: TGTGCCAGCAGTTTAACCCAGGGAAATCAGCCCCAGCATTTT.

The chain combines TRBV6-2 or TRBV6-3 with TRBJ2-2; D possibly corresponds to TRBD2 (6 bases). The V and J ends lost 5 bases and 5 bases respectively, with 18 bases between them. The CDR3 covers 16 residues. Germline CDR1 reads MNHEY; CDR2 reads SVGEGT. CDR3 coding DNA: TGTGCCAGCAGTCATAGCGGAGCCCTTGGGACCGGGGAGCTGTTTTTT. The encoded protein is CASSHSGALGTGELFF.

The V call is TRBV4-1, the J call TRBJ2-1; maybe TRBD2 (6 bases). V lost 0 bases and J lost 5, with 11 bases in between. The germline gives CDR1 MGHRA, CDR2 YSYEKL. The CDR3 runs to 15 residues. The chain's CDR3 is CASSQDPSADNEQFF. CDR3 in DNA: TGCGCCAGCAGCCAAGATCCTAGCGCCGACAATGAGCAGTTCTTC.

The chain uses TRBV6-1 and TRBJ1-5; D ambiguous. Germline V gene sequence: CDR1 MNHNS, CDR2 SASEGT. V was shortened by 4 bases and J by 0 bases, with 13 bases between the two germline ends. This CDR3 has 16 residues. The chain's CDR3 is CASSALDGYSNQPQHF. CDR3 sequence (DNA): TGTGCCAGCAGTGCCTTGGACGGCTATAGCAATCAGCCCCAGCATTTT.

The chain recombines TRBV20-1 with TRBJ1-6; weak D call: TRBD1 (6 bases). In germline, CDR1 is DFQATT, CDR2 SNEGSKA (reference sequence). The ends were cut back, 3 bases at V and 5 bases at J, with 23 bases in the middle. This CDR3 has 18 residues. CDR3 region: CSASRRDNPLNNNSPLHF. The CDR3 region has the DNA TGCAGTGCTAGTCGGAGGGACAACCCCCTTAATAATAATTCACCCCTCCACTTT.

CDR3 protein: CASSQGPGDSPLHF. In DNA, the CDR3 is TGTGCCAGCAGCCAAGGTCCAGGGGACTCACCCCTCCACTTT. The rearrangement uses TRBV3-1 (or the pseudogene TRBV3-2) and TRBJ1-6; D might be TRBD1 (6 bases). V was shortened by 1 base and J by 10 bases, with 11 bases between the two germline ends. Per germline, CDR1 LGHDT and CDR2 YNNKEL (reference sequence). This CDR3 is 14 amino acids long.

The chain is built from TRBV28 and TRBJ2-1; tentatively, D is TRBD2 (6 bases). CDR3 size: 14 residues. V was shortened by 6 bases and J by 4 bases, with 13 bases between the two germline ends. Looked up from germline, CDR1 is MDHEN and CDR2 is SYDVKM. This CDR3 is CASSRDWTYNEQFF. CDR3 nucleotide sequence: TGTGCCAGCAGCCGGGACTGGACTTACAATGAGCAGTTCTTC.

The chain is built from TRBV6-5 and TRBJ2-3; D gene uncertain. CDR1 is MNHEY and CDR2 is SVGAGI in the germline V gene. The CDR3 spans 15 residues. V lost 6 bases and J 5 bases, leaving 18 bases between the germline ends. The CDR3: CASRRMIDSGDTQYF. The CDR3 DNA sequence: TGTGCCAGCAGACGAATGATCGACTCCGGAGATACGCAGTATTTT.

The chain recombines TRBV7-9 with TRBJ2-5, with D unresolved. V lost 5 bases to trimming and J lost 3 bases, with 16 bases between them. The V gene's germline CDR1 is SEHNR and CDR2 FQNEAQ (reference sequence). This CDR3 has 15 amino acids. CDR3 residues: CASSPLPGYEETQYF. CDR3 coding DNA: TGTGCCAGCAGCCCACTCCCAGGTTACGAAGAGACCCAGTACTTC.

This chain uses TRBV5-6 with TRBJ1-3, with D possibly TRBD1 on 5 matching bases. Trimming removed 4 bases from V and 4 bases from J, with 18 bases in between. The CDR3 has 16 amino acids. Germline V gives CDR1 SGHDT, CDR2 YYEEEE. The CDR3 nucleotides read TGTGCCAGCAGCCTATCGGAGGGGAAGCTCGGAAACACCATATATTTT. This sequence encodes CASSLSEGKLGNTIYF.

The J gene is TRBJ2-1, the V gene TRBV28; TRBD1 agrees at 9 bases. J lost 7 bases, V lost 9 bases, and 16 bases had no gene match. The CDR3 is 16 amino acids. The V gene's germline CDR1 is MDHEN and CDR2 SYDVKM. DNA of the CDR3: TGTGCCAGTTCGGTCCCAGGAAGGGACAGGGTAAATGAGCAGTTCTTC. Its translation: CASSVPGRDRVNEQFF. Drawing the rest from reference TRBV28 and TRBJ2-1, the complete variable domain is DVKVTQSSRYLVKRTGEKVFLECVQDMDHENMFWYRQDPGLGLRLIYFSYDVKMKEKGDIPEGYSVSREKKERFSLILESASTNQTSMYLCASSVPGRDRVNEQFFGPGTRLTVL.

The rearrangement links TRBV11-1 to TRBJ2-2, with TRBD1 matching 7 bases. V lost 5 bases to trimming and J lost 7 bases; unmatched junction nucleotides: 7. Germline CDR1 reads SGHAT; CDR2 reads FQDESV (reference sequence). The CDR3 is 14 amino acids. CDR3 DNA sequence: TGTGCCAGCAGCCCCGGGACAGCCTTCGGGGAGCTGTTTTTT. Encoded protein: CASSPGTAFGELFF. The variable domain in full, completed from reference TRBV11-1 and TRBJ2-2, reads EAEVAQSPRYKITEKSQAVAFWCDPISGHATLYWYRQILGQGPELLVQFQDESVVDDSQLPKDRFSAERLKGVDSTLKIQPAELGDSAMYLCASSPGTAFGELFFGEGSRLTVL.

This clone was detected only once. One end of the junction is discordant with germline, which a read error may explain. The chain joins TRBV7-2 to TRBJ2-1; 10 bases are a match to TRBD2. Germline values: CDR1 SGHTA, CDR2 FQGNSA. The CDR3 runs to 19 residues. The CDR3 sequence: CASTLTSHLAGESYNEQFF. CDR3 in DNA: TGTGCCAGCACCTTAACCTCCCATCTAGCGGGGGAATCCTACAATGAGCAGTTCTTC. The full variable domain, its missing parts supplied by reference TRBV7-2 and TRBJ2-1, is GAGVSQSPSNKVTEKGKDVELRCDPISGHTALYWYRQSLGQGLEFLIYFQGNSAPDKSGLPSDRFSAERTGGSVSTLTIQRTQQEDSAVYLCASTLTSHLAGESYNEQFFGPGTRLTVL.

This clone was counted once. The chain recombines TRBV18 with TRBJ1-1; D gene unclear. The CDR3 consists of 15 residues. With 6 bases removed from V and 1 base from J, the gap between germline ends came to 15 bases. Germline CDR1 and CDR2: KGHSH and LQKENI. CDR3 in DNA: TGTGCCAGCTCCCATCTAAAGACACCGAACACTGAAGCTTTCTTT. Its translation is CASSHLKTPNTEAFF.

The chain joins TRBV19 to TRBJ2-2, with D unresolved. V shed 3 bases and J shed 7 bases, with 9 bases lying between them. CDR1 and CDR2 (germline): LNHDA, SQIVND (reference sequence). The CDR3 has 13 amino acids. The CDR3 nucleotides read TGTGCCAGTAGTATTGGTTTGGTCGGGGAGCTGTTTTTT. As protein: CASSIGLVGELFF.

The gene calls are TRBV30 and TRBJ1-5; D uncertain. The CDR3 runs to 15 residues. The germline V and J ends were trimmed by 2 bases and 1 base, with 12 bases remaining between them. Germline V gene lookup returns CDR1 GTSNPN and CDR2 SVGIG (reference sequence). This CDR3 is CAWSSTSRSNQPQHF. Written as DNA, the CDR3 is TGTGCCTGGAGTTCAACGTCGAGGAGCAATCAGCCCCAGCATTTT. Complete variable domain (other parts from reference TRBV30 and TRBJ1-5): SQTIHQWPATLVQPVGSPLSLECTVEGTSNPNLYWYRQAAGRGLQLLFYSVGIGQISSEVPQNLSASRPQDRQFILSSKKLLLSDSGFYLCAWSSTSRSNQPQHFGDGTRLSIL.

This clone was counted once. This sequence joins TRBV25-1 and TRBJ2-1, with 9 bases identical to TRBD2. CDR3 length: 14 amino acids. V dropped 2 bases and J dropped 9; count of bases not matched to a gene: 5. Germline V gene lookup returns CDR1 MGHDK and CDR2 SYGVNS. As DNA, the CDR3 is TGTGCCAGCAGTGAACCCCTGCGGGAGGGTGAGCAGTTCTTC. It specifies CASSEPLREGEQFF.

The chain employs TRBV9 and TRBJ1-1; maybe TRBD1 (6 bases). This CDR3 comprises 16 residues. V was cut by 0 bases and J by 0 bases, with 12 bases left in between. Germline V gene sequence: CDR1 SGDLS, CDR2 YYNGEE. As DNA, the CDR3 is TGTGCCAGCAGCGTAGGAGGGCAGGGGATGAACACTGAAGCTTTCTTT. Translated: CASSVGGQGMNTEAFF.

CDR3: CASSSPLETQYF. The DNA for the CDR3 is TGTGCCAGCAGCTCGCCGCTGGAGACCCAGTACTTC. The genes are TRBV7-8 and TRBJ2-5; D gene unclear. Trimming stripped 4 bases from V and 5 bases from J, with 8 bases between. Germline lookup yields CDR1 SGHVS and CDR2 FQNEAQ. This CDR3 region has 12 residues.

This clone was seen just once. V is TRBV7-2 and J is TRBJ1-3, with D tentatively TRBD1 (5 bases). The CDR3 consists of 16 residues. Germline CDR1 is SGHTA and CDR2 is FQGNSA. Deletions cut 2 bases from V and 0 bases from J, with 11 bases between. CDR3 nucleotides: TGTGCCAGCAGCTTAAGTGGGACGAGCTCTGGAAACACCATATATTTT. As protein: CASSLSGTSSGNTIYF.

The chain employs TRBV3-1 (or the pseudogene TRBV3-2) and TRBJ2-2; D is ambiguous. Per germline, CDR1 LGHDT and CDR2 YNNKEL (reference sequence). V was shortened by 4 bases and J by 1 base, with 10 bases between the two germline ends. This CDR3 is 15 amino acids long. The CDR3 DNA sequence: TGTGCCAGCAGCCCCAGGCGCCAGAACACCGGGGAGCTGTTTTTT. As protein: CASSPRRQNTGELFF.